What follows are 32 T cell receptor beta chains derived from one specimen sequenced in a study of T-cell memory formation after mild COVID-19. TCRdb fed the 5' RACE reads into MiXCR, producing one record per CDR3 protein. The data show a few hundred thousand distinct CDR3 sequences, with 20% to 25% seen just once and around 12% held by the top ten. The sequencing sample was made of PBMCs or a T cell subset sorted from them (not recorded which). Receptor source: an adult woman who had mild COVID-19 (a few samples of this study predate the infection). Cell type and time point are not known.

V gene TRBV5-1 combines with J gene TRBJ1-3; tentative D call: TRBD1 (5 bases). The CDR3 covers 14 residues. V dropped 5 bases and J dropped 3 bases, with 12 bases sitting between them. CDR1 is SGHRS and CDR2 is YFSETQ in the germline V gene. CDR3 protein: CASRQASGGNTIYF. The CDR3 coding sequence is TGCGCCAGCAGACAGGCCTCAGGTGGAAACACCATATATTTT.

The rearrangement joins TRBV19 to TRBJ1-1; D uncertain. Per germline, CDR1 LNHDA and CDR2 SQIVND (reference sequence). The CDR3 runs to 15 residues. Trimming shortened V by 4 bases and J by 1 base, and 13 bases separated the two germline ends. The CDR3 DNA follows: TGTGCCAGTAGTACCCTCGCTCGGCAGAACACTGAAGCTTTCTTT. This encodes CASSTLARQNTEAFF.

V and J are TRBV5-8 and TRBJ2-2; D unclear. CDR3 size: 14 residues. From germline, CDR1 is SGHTS and CDR2 YDEGEE. V dropped 0 bases and J dropped 0 bases, with 3 bases sitting between them. The CDR3 reads CASSLGANTGELFF. Written as DNA, the CDR3 is TGTGCCAGCAGCTTGGGCGCGAACACCGGGGAGCTGTTTTTT. Full variable domain (remainder filled in from reference TRBV5-8 and TRBJ2-2): EAGVTQSPTHLIKTRGQQATLRCSPISGHTSVYWYQQALGLGLQFLLWYDEGEERNRGNFPPRFSGRQFPNYSSELNVNALELEDSALYLCASSLGANTGELFFGEGSRLTVL.

The CDR3 DNA sequence: TGCGCCAGCAGCTTGGACAACACAGACTACGAGCAGTACTTC. Translating gives CASSLDNTDYEQYF. The chain uses TRBV5-1 and TRBJ2-7; D is unclear. This CDR3 is built from 14 residues. Germline V gene lookup returns CDR1 SGHRS and CDR2 YFSETQ. Trimming removed 0 bases from V and 3 bases from J, with 10 bases in between.

The genes are TRBV5-1 and TRBJ2-7, with a weak D call TRBD2 (7 bases). V was trimmed by 2 bases and J by 3 bases, leaving 12 bases between them. CDR1 SGHRS and CDR2 YFSETQ come from the germline V gene. The CDR3 covers 14 residues. The CDR3 region has the DNA TGCGCCAGCAGCTTTCGGGGGGCGGACTACGAGCAGTACTTC. Its protein product is CASSFRGADYEQYF.

The chain uses TRBV6-2 or TRBV6-3 and TRBJ2-1; 7 bases match TRBD2. In germline, CDR1 is MNHEY, CDR2 SVGEGT. CDR3 length: 16 amino acids. With V trimmed by 2 bases and J by 6 bases, 10 bases remained unmatched. In nucleotides, the CDR3 is TGTGCCAGCAGTTACGATGTGGTAGCGGGTTCCAATGAGCAGTTCTTC. It yields the protein CASSYDVVAGSNEQFF.

The chain couples TRBV7-9 to TRBJ2-4; tentatively, D is TRBD1 or TRBD2 (5 bases each). The germline CDR1 and CDR2 sequences are SEHNR and FQNEAQ (reference sequence). This CDR3 region has 14 residues. Trimming left V 5 bases short and J 4 bases short, with 12 bases between. CDR3 amino acids: CASSPGRGKNIQYF. CDR3 bases: TGTGCCAGCAGCCCGGGACGCGGGAAAAACATTCAGTACTTC.

This clonotype occurred a few times. The V and J genes are TRBV7-6 and TRBJ2-1; 13 bases map to TRBD2. V was pared by 5 bases and J by 9 bases, with 10 bases of the junction left unmatched. Germline V lookup: CDR1 SGHVS, CDR2 FNYEAQ. This CDR3 is built from 16 residues. The DNA for the CDR3 is TGTGCCAGCAGCCAGACTAGCGGGGGGACCTTGGGTGAGCAGTTCTTC. It specifies CASSQTSGGTLGEQFF. The whole variable domain, filled in from reference TRBV7-6 and TRBJ2-1, reads GAGVSQSPRYKVTKRGQDVALRCDPISGHVSLYWYRQALGQGPEFLTYFNYEAQQDKSGLPNDRFSAERPEGSISTLTIQRTEQRDSAMYRCASSQTSGGTLGEQFFGPGTRLTVL.

The chain recombines TRBV4-3 with TRBJ1-5; D is uncertain. Per the germline V gene, CDR1 is LGHNA and CDR2 is YSLEER. V lost 1 base to trimming and J lost 0 bases, with 7 bases between them. CDR3 size: 15 residues. CDR3 in amino acids: CASSQGRSSNQPQHF. CDR3 nucleotide sequence: TGCGCCAGCAGCCAAGGCAGGTCTAGCAATCAGCCCCAGCATTTT.

This clonotype was seen repeatedly, ten times or more. This chain connects TRBV4-2 to TRBJ2-2, with unresolved D. This CDR3 spans 16 amino acids. The germline gives CDR1 LGHNA, CDR2 YNFKEQ. The V end lost 1 base, the J end lost 4 bases, and 13 bases lay between the germline ends. The chain's CDR3 is CASSQGVGFFTGELFF. The DNA for the CDR3 is TGTGCCAGCAGCCAAGGGGTGGGGTTCTTCACCGGGGAGCTGTTTTTT.

This clonotype has just a few counts. The V call is TRBV12-3 or TRBV12-4, the J call TRBJ1-1; 8 nucleotides line up with TRBD1. The CDR3 has 14 residues. The ends lost 5 bases at V and 2 bases at J; junction bases unmatched: 4. CDR3 sequence: CASSIGQGNTEAFF. The CDR3 coding sequence is TGTGCCAGCAGTATCGGACAGGGAAACACTGAAGCTTTCTTT.

CDR3 sequence (DNA): TGTGCCAGCAGCAATTCGGGACAGGGAGAAGCTTTCTTT. Its translation: CASSNSGQGEAFF. The gene calls are TRBV5-5 and TRBJ1-1, with 9 bases identical to TRBD1. The V and J ends lost 4 bases and 8 bases, in that order; junction bases with no gene match: 6. Germline V gives CDR1 SGHKS, CDR2 YYEKEE (reference sequence). The CDR3 runs 13 residues.

To note about this clonotype: A read error is likely, as this CDR3 ends without the conserved phenylalanine or tryptophan. The limits of the CDR3 on the DNA are not certain, so only TCRdb's listed CDR3 is given. The chain employs TRBV5-4 and TRBJ1-1; whether TRBD1, the table's D call, matches the DNA was not checked. Inclusive of both ends, the CDR3 amounts to 13 amino acids. Germline lookup yields CDR1 SGHNT and CDR2 YYREEE (reference sequence). CDR3 loop: CASSLERTGTATM.

This clonotype appeared a few times. The chain joins TRBV12-3 or TRBV12-4 to TRBJ1-3, with 10 bases identical to TRBD1. J lost 0 bases, V lost 6 bases, and 5 bases had no gene match. This CDR3 is built from 16 residues. The CDR3 DNA follows: TGTGCCAGCAGCCCCAGGACAGGGGGCTCTGGAAACACCATATATTTT. It is translated as CASSPRTGGSGNTIYF.

This clonotype turned up a few times. In DNA form, the CDR3 reads TGTGCCAGCAGCTTACTTGGGACTAGCGGAACCTTACTCGTGCAGTATTTT. This encodes CASSLLGTSGTLLVQYF. The chain joins TRBV7-8 to TRBJ2-3, with 11 nucleotides matching TRBD2. V gave up 2 bases and J gave up 11 bases; unmatched junction bases: 15. This CDR3 has 17 residues. Germline CDR1 reads SGHVS; CDR2 reads FQNEAQ.

DNA of the CDR3: TGTGCCAGCTCTCTCCAGGGCCACAGAAATCAGCCCCAGCATTTT. It specifies CASSLQGHRNQPQHF. The rearrangement uses TRBV18 and TRBJ1-5, with D maybe TRBD1 (5 bases). The length of the CDR3 is 15 residues. Germline loops: CDR1 KGHSH, CDR2 LQKENI. V was cut by 6 bases and J by 4 bases, with 16 bases left in between.

This clonotype was seen only once. CDR3 in DNA: TGTGCCAGCAGGGCCTTAGCGGGGGGGCTGGAGACCCAGTACTTC. This gives the protein CASRALAGGLETQYF. The rearrangement joins TRBV6-5 to TRBJ2-5, with TRBD2 matching 11 bases. The CDR3 loop spans 15 amino acids. Losses at the gene ends were 6 bases for V and 5 bases for J; bases not matched to a gene: 8. The germline V gene has CDR1 MNHEY and CDR2 SVGAGI.

V gene TRBV24-1 combines with J gene TRBJ1-2; D possibly corresponds to TRBD1 (6 bases). Germline V gene data show CDR1 as KGHDR and CDR2 as SFDVKD. The CDR3 runs to 13 residues. The germline V and J ends were trimmed by 3 bases and 8 bases, with 12 bases remaining between them. The CDR3 is CATSDDRRGGYTF. CDR3 DNA sequence: TGTGCCACCAGTGATGACAGGAGGGGCGGCTACACCTTC.

This clonotype was seen a few times. The chain employs TRBV20-1 and TRBJ1-2, with D hard to call. Deletions cut 7 bases from V and 4 bases from J, with 13 bases between. The CDR3 runs 12 residues. Per the germline V gene, CDR1 is DFQATT and CDR2 is SNEGSKA (reference sequence). The CDR3 loop is CSGHEGSYGYTF. In nucleotides, the CDR3 is TGCAGTGGCCACGAGGGCTCCTATGGCTACACCTTC.

This clonotype has only a few counts. The V call is TRBV29-1, the J call TRBJ2-7, with D possibly TRBD1 on 6 matching bases. This CDR3 is built from 14 residues. The ends were cut back, 0 bases at V and 9 bases at J, with 18 bases in the middle. In germline, CDR1 is SQVTM, CDR2 ANQGSEA. The chain's CDR3 is CSVEEEQGTLRQYF. The CDR3 DNA sequence: TGCAGCGTTGAAGAAGAACAGGGTACCCTGAGGCAGTACTTC.

The rearrangement links TRBV20-1 to TRBJ2-6, with D perhaps TRBD2 (6 bases). CDR3 length equals 14 residues. Per germline, CDR1 DFQATT and CDR2 SNEGSKA (reference sequence). Trimming cost V 1 base and J 2 bases, with 6 bases left between them. The CDR3 region has the DNA TGCAGTGCTAGAGCGGGAGCTGGGGCCAACGTCCTGACTTTC. Its translation is CSARAGAGANVLTF.

This clonotype was picked up a small number of times. This chain links TRBV18 with TRBJ2-4, with 7 positions matching TRBD1. V dropped 5 bases and J dropped 8; count of bases not matched to a gene: 6. This CDR3 region has 13 residues. In germline, CDR1 is KGHSH, CDR2 LQKENI. The CDR3 protein is CASSARQGDIQYF. Written as DNA, the CDR3 is TGTGCCAGCTCAGCCCGACAGGGCGACATTCAGTACTTC.

The chain is built from TRBV29-1 and TRBJ2-7, with D tentatively TRBD1 (6 bases). The CDR3 is 12 residues long. V lost 6 bases, J lost 6 bases, and 15 bases lay in between. Germline V gene lookup returns CDR1 SQVTM and CDR2 ANQGSEA. The CDR3 here is CSVERDTGEQYF. The CDR3 bases are TGCAGCGTCGAGAGGGACACGGGCGAGCAGTACTTC.

This clonotype turned up a few times. The chain is built from TRBV5-1 and TRBJ1-1; 9 bases align to TRBD1. Germline trimming cut 5 bases from V and 4 bases from J; bases unmatched to any gene: 6. Germline V gene data show CDR1 as SGHRS and CDR2 as YFSETQ. The CDR3 has 14 amino acids. The DNA for the CDR3 is TGCGCCAGCAGGCATGGGACAGGGTTCACTGAAGCTTTCTTT. Translation gives CASRHGTGFTEAFF.

This chain links TRBV20-1 with TRBJ1-4, with a weak D call TRBD1 (5 bases). Germline V gene sequence: CDR1 DFQATT, CDR2 SNEGSKA (reference sequence). The CDR3 totals 14 residues. Trimming pared 6 bases from V and 4 bases from J, leaving 15 bases between. The CDR3 region is CSAISKQGNEKLFF. CDR3 DNA: TGCAGTGCGATATCAAAGCAGGGTAATGAAAAACTGTTTTTT.

This clonotype was counted only a few times. The CDR3 is CATSELDRENTEAFF. The CDR3 bases are TGTGCCACCAGTGAGCTGGACAGGGAGAACACTGAAGCTTTCTTT. The V and J genes are TRBV24-1 and TRBJ1-1; 8 bases are shared with TRBD1. The CDR3 sequence is 15 residues long. The germline CDR1 and CDR2 sequences are KGHDR and SFDVKD. With 4 bases clipped from V and 1 base from J, the junction kept 4 bases outside the gene matches.

The rearrangement joins TRBV20-1 to TRBJ1-1, with D perhaps matching TRBD1 (6 bases). V lost 3 bases and J lost 4, with 15 bases in between. The CDR3 runs to 14 residues. Germline CDR1 and CDR2: DFQATT and SNEGSKA (reference sequence). Here the CDR3 DNA reads TGCAGTGCTAGTGATCGGGGGGCGACCACTGAAGCTTTCTTT. Translating it yields CSASDRGATTEAFF.

There are a few counts of this clonotype. The chain has TRBV12-3 or TRBV12-4 and TRBJ2-7; unclear D gene. This CDR3 has 17 amino acids. Trimming shortened V by 1 base and J by 0 bases, and 16 bases separated the two germline ends. For the CDR3, the DNA is TGTGCCAGCAGTTTAGGCCCGGCGCCATCGGACTCCTACGAGCAGTACTTC. This gives the protein CASSLGPAPSDSYEQYF.

The rearrangement uses TRBV7-8 and TRBJ1-2, with TRBD1 matching over 9 bases. The CDR3 length is 17 residues. V shed 3 bases and J 6 bases; nucleotides not matched to a gene: 14. Per germline, CDR1 SGHVS and CDR2 FQNEAQ. CDR3: CASSFWDRESSLNGYTF. For the CDR3, the DNA is TGTGCCAGCAGCTTTTGGGACAGGGAATCCTCCTTGAATGGCTACACCTTC.

The chain has TRBV20-1 and TRBJ2-5; D ambiguous. Between the trimmed V and J ends, which lost 0 bases and 2 bases, there was a span of 10 bases. This CDR3 has 14 residues. Germline V gene lookup returns CDR1 DFQATT and CDR2 SNEGSKA (reference sequence). The DNA for the CDR3 is TGCAGTGCTAGAGACCCGAAGAAGCAAGAGACCCAGTACTTC. Protein product: CSARDPKKQETQYF.

The V gene is TRBV5-1, the J gene TRBJ2-3; 7 bases map to TRBD2. This CDR3 has 15 residues. J was trimmed by 1 base and V by 4 bases; bases with no gene match: 6. Per germline, CDR1 SGHRS and CDR2 YFSETQ. The CDR3 DNA reads as TGCGCCAGCAGCCAAGGACTAGTTGGCACAGATACGCAGTATTTT. It yields the protein CASSQGLVGTDTQYF. Using reference TRBV5-1 and TRBJ2-3 for the parts outside the CDR3, the full variable domain is KAGVTQTPRYLIKTRGQQVTLSCSPISGHRSVSWYQQTPGQGLQFLFEYFSETQRNKGNFPGRFSGRQFSNSRSEMNVSTLELGDSALYLCASSQGLVGTDTQYFGPGTRLTVL.

This clonotype came up a few times. This chain's CDR3 is CSAARTRSASTDTQYF. In DNA form, the CDR3 reads TGCAGTGCTGCCCGGACTAGAAGTGCTAGCACAGATACGCAGTATTTT. The rearrangement joins TRBV20-1 to TRBJ2-3; 7 nucleotides align to TRBD2. Germline V gives CDR1 DFQATT, CDR2 SNEGSKA (reference sequence). The CDR3 covers 16 residues. Trimming cost V 5 bases and J 0 bases; bases outside gene matches: 11.